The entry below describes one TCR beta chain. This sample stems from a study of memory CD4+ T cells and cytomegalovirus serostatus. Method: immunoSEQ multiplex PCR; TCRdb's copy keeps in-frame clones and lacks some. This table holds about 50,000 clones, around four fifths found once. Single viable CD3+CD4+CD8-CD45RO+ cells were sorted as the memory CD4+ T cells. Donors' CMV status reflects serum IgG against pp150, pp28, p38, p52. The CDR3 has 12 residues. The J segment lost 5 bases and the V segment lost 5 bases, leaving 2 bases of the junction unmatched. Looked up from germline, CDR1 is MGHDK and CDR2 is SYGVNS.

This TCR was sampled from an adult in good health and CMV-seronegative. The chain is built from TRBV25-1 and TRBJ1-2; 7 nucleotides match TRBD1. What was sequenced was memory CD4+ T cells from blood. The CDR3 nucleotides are TGTGCCAGCAGTAGACAGGGATATGGCTACACCTTC. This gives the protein CASSRQGYGYTF.